The clone carrying this T cell receptor beta chain was found many times. Antigen: not known. These data originate in a study of spatial heterogeneity in lung cancer. Study results and limitations: For expanded intratumoral alpha and beta TCRs, counts tracked tumor mutation counts.

V lost 1 base, J lost 0 bases, and 7 bases stayed unmatched. Germline CDR1 and CDR2: SQVTM and ANQGSEA. This CDR3 spans 16 amino acids. Described time point: sample taken at primary tumor resection. TCR cDNA molecules each had a unique molecular identifier. Via MiXCR, TCRdb re-called the 5' RACE reads, giving one row per CDR3 protein. The table has around 11,000 distinct CDR3 sequences, 9% to 13% seen once. The chain uses TRBV29-1 and TRBJ2-7; TRBD2 matches at 9 bases. The source of this sequence is a female donor with early-stage non-small cell lung cancer. Sequenced here: lung tumor tissue, sampled at surgery. DNA of the CDR3: TGCAGCGTTGAAGGGCCTAGCGGGATTAGCTCCTACGAGCAGTACTTC. Protein product: CSVEGPSGISSYEQYF.